The subject of this entry is one T cell receptor (beta chain). Its antigen remains unknown. The V and J ends lost 4 bases and 6 bases respectively, with 27 bases between them. Germline loops: CDR1 MDHEN, CDR2 SYDVKM. This CDR3 spans 18 amino acids. This entry is derived from a study of shared clonotypes between healthy human individuals. General observations from the study: Shared clonotypes across all four donors exceeded non-shared ones in generation probability. Despite large depth, rarefaction showed incomplete sorted-subset sequencing.

Methods used by the authors: ImmunoSEQ only sent back junction sequences with no quality scores, so filtering was done differently. Libraries were prepared by immunoSEQ multiplex PCR; TCRdb keeps only in-frame clonotypes and omits some of them. The DNA was the basis for D and trimming; V, J and clone size are from that table. The sample lists 900,000 to 1,200,000 clones; 70% to 80% were seen once. The TCR was taken from a man aged 18 to 30 in good health. Some clones in this sample may be carry-over from other donors' samples. Specimen: memory CD4+ T cells from PBMCs. Subset given: CD45RA-negative fraction. The chain has TRBV28 and TRBJ1-2; tentative D call: TRBD1 (5 bases). CDR3 bases: TGTGCCAGCAGTTCCGTCCCCCTCTGGGGGGTAAAAGGAAATGGCTACACCTTC. This encodes CASSSVPLWGVKGNGYTF.